The 15 T cell receptor beta chains presented below share a single source sample, sequenced in a study of regulatory T cells in long-lasting Graves disease. The authors built TCR beta libraries using iRepertoire HTBI primers and Arm-PCR of CDR3 regions. TCRdb itself ran the multiplex PCR reads through MiXCR, one entry per CDR3 protein. Here the sample spans roughly 500,000 distinct CDR3 sequences, around an eighth being singletons. Time point defined: newly diagnosed GD, antithyroid drugs for less than 3 months. After RNA was extracted from PBMCs, the TCR library was made from it. This same sample was also part of a study on T cells in Graves' hyperthyroidism and ophthalmopathy.

This material consisted of peripheral blood mononuclear cells (PBMCs), taken at new diagnosis, from a patient treated with antithyroid drugs. The receptors were gathered from a young man with Graves disease.

Concerning this clonotype itself: A much larger clone lies a single base off, so this may be a read error. V gene TRBV10-3 combines with J gene TRBJ2-1; 7 bases agree with TRBD1. After removal of 6 bases from V and 2 bases from J, the junction contained 7 bases not matched to a gene. Per the germline V gene, CDR1 is ENHRY and CDR2 is SYGVKD. The CDR3 covers 15 residues. DNA of the CDR3: TGTGCCATCAGCACCGGACAGGTCGCCTACAATGAGCAGTTCTTC. Translated, it gives CAISTGQVAYNEQFF.

Concerning this clonotype: A much bigger clone sits one base away, suggesting this may be a read error. The rearrangement uses TRBV9 and TRBJ2-1, with D possibly being TRBD1 (5 bases). Germline V lookup: CDR1 SGDLS, CDR2 YYNGEE. The CDR3 has 14 amino acids. The chain's CDR3 is CASSVGWWGNGQFF. The CDR3 region has the DNA TGTGCCAGCAGCGTAGGTTGGTGGGGCAATGGGCAGTTCTTC.

The table lists this clonotype with many counts. The chain recombines TRBV12-3 or TRBV12-4 with TRBJ2-3; 14 bases align to TRBD2. V gave up 5 bases and J gave up 7 bases; unmatched junction bases: 5. This CDR3 contains 15 residues. DNA of the CDR3: TGTGCCAGCAGTCGACTAGCGGGAGGGCCGAATACGCAGTATTTT. Its translation: CASSRLAGGPNTQYF.

This clonotype was counted at least ten times. The chain joins TRBV2 to TRBJ2-1; TRBD2 aligns across 10 bases. Germline CDR1 reads SNHLY; CDR2 reads FYNNEI. J gave up 0 bases and V 6 bases, and 2 bases lay outside the gene matches. CDR3 size: 15 residues. This chain's CDR3 is CASSVAGGSYNEQFF. The CDR3 DNA is TGTGCCAGCAGCGTAGCGGGAGGCTCCTACAATGAGCAGTTCTTC.

V and J are TRBV5-1 and TRBJ2-7; D remains unclear. CDR3 length: 14 residues. Germline values: CDR1 SGHRS, CDR2 YFSETQ. V lost 0 bases, J lost 2 bases, and 9 bases lay in between. This chain's CDR3 is CASSLATATYEQYF. As DNA, the CDR3 is TGCGCCAGCAGCTTGGCCACAGCCACCTACGAGCAGTACTTC. The full variable domain, completed using reference TRBV5-1 and TRBJ2-7, is KAGVTQTPRYLIKTRGQQVTLSCSPISGHRSVSWYQQTPGQGLQFLFEYFSETQRNKGNFPGRFSGRQFSNSRSEMNVSTLELGDSALYLCASSLATATYEQYFGPGTRLTVT.

The chain links TRBV4-2 to TRBJ1-5; TRBD1 might be the D (6 bases). Trimming left V 5 bases short and J 7 bases short, with 24 bases between. Germline values: CDR1 LGHNA, CDR2 YNFKEQ. The CDR3 consists of 17 residues. The CDR3 region has the DNA TGTGCCAGCAGCTCTCCCGGTACAGGGCCTCTTGGCCAGCCCCAGCATTTT. Its translation is CASSSPGTGPLGQPQHF.

This clonotype has at least ten counts. The chain couples TRBV29-1 to TRBJ2-7; 7 nucleotides line up with TRBD1. CDR3 size: 12 residues. Per the germline V gene, CDR1 is SQVTM and CDR2 is ANQGSEA. The junction had 2 bases not matched to a gene; V was cut back by 6 bases and J by 0 bases. The CDR3 sequence: CSVGQPSYEQYF. DNA for the CDR3: TGCAGCGTGGGACAGCCCTCCTACGAGCAGTACTTC.

This clonotype was counted a few times. Being one base from a much bigger clone, this may be a read error. CDR3 residues: CASSHIQTGSGDEQYF. The DNA of the CDR3 is TGTGCCAGCAGCCACATACAGACAGGGTCTGGGGACGAGCAGTACTTC. V and J are TRBV6-1 and TRBJ2-7; TRBD1 agrees at 7 bases. Unmatched junction bases numbered 16, after V lost 6 bases and J lost 5 bases. This CDR3 is 16 amino acids long. Germline CDR1 and CDR2: MNHNS and SASEGT.

J is TRBJ2-1 and V is TRBV9; TRBD2 might be the D (5 bases). CDR1 and CDR2 (germline): SGDLS, YYNGEE. The CDR3 contains 15 residues. Trimming removed 0 bases from V and 6 bases from J, with 13 bases in between. CDR3 sequence: CASSVGRDSLNEQFF. CDR3 in DNA: TGTGCCAGCAGCGTAGGCCGGGATTCTCTCAATGAGCAGTTCTTC. Based on the CDR3 plus reference TRBV9 and TRBJ2-1, the full variable domain is DSGVTQTPKHLITATGQRVTLRCSPRSGDLSVYWYQQSLDQGLQFLIQYYNGEERAKGNILERFSAQQFPDLHSELNLSSLELGDSALYFCASSVGRDSLNEQFFGPGTRLTVL.

V gene TRBV10-2 combines with J gene TRBJ2-2; D not resolved. Germline CDR1 WSHSY, CDR2 SAAADI. V shed 7 bases and J shed 5 bases, with 11 bases lying between them. This CDR3 is 13 amino acids long. The CDR3 coding sequence is TGCGCCAGCAATGAACTTTCTACCGGGGAGCTGTTTTTT. The encoded protein is CASNELSTGELFF.

Worth noting for this clonotype: This likely came from a read error, as a far larger clone is one base away. Here the CDR3 omits its conserved ending phenylalanine or tryptophan, so a read error is the likely source. The limits of the CDR3 on the DNA are not certain, so only TCRdb's listed CDR3 is given. The chain is built from TRBV11-2 and TRBJ2-7; the table's D call, TRBD2, was not checked against the DNA. Counting both end residues, the CDR3 totals 17 amino acids. The germline CDR1 and CDR2 sequences are SGHAT and FQNNGV. CDR3 sequence: CASSLASGSSGIDTQYL.

The sample holds many counts of this clonotype. CDR3: CASSGAGSTEAFF. In DNA form, the CDR3 reads TGTGCCAGCAGTGGAGCCGGGAGCACTGAAGCTTTCTTT. This sequence joins TRBV2 and TRBJ1-1; D not resolved. Germline V gene sequence: CDR1 SNHLY, CDR2 FYNNEI. The CDR3 runs to 13 residues. The germline V and J ends were trimmed by 4 bases and 4 bases, with 10 bases remaining between them.

Ten or more counts support this clonotype. This chain joins TRBV20-1 and TRBJ2-1; 11 bases align to TRBD1. The CDR3 length is 16 residues. The V and J ends lost 0 bases and 6 bases, in that order; junction bases with no gene match: 7. From germline, CDR1 is DFQATT and CDR2 SNEGSKA (reference sequence). CDR3 bases: TGCAGTGCTAGAGATCCGGGACAGGGGGGAGTCAATGAGCAGTTCTTC. Translating gives CSARDPGQGGVNEQFF.

The V call is TRBV10-1, the J call TRBJ2-7; TRBD1 might be the D (5 bases). The CDR3 is made up of 16 amino acids. V gave up 0 bases and J gave up 0 bases, with 12 bases separating them. Germline values: CDR1 WNHNN, CDR2 SYGVQD (reference sequence). CDR3 residues: CASSESGPRGSYEQYF. The CDR3, as DNA: TGCGCCAGCAGTGAGTCGGGGCCAAGGGGCTCCTACGAGCAGTACTTC.

In its sample, this clonotype was seen a few times. This chain joins TRBV5-1 and TRBJ1-3; D possibly corresponds to TRBD1 (5 bases). V lost 0 bases, J lost 2 bases, and 6 bases lay in between. CDR3 length: 14 amino acids. Germline assignment: CDR1 SGHRS and CDR2 YFSETQ. The CDR3 here is CASSLEGTGNTIYF. The DNA for the CDR3 is TGCGCCAGCAGCTTGGAGGGGACTGGAAACACCATATATTTT.